This entry is about one T cell receptor (beta chain). The authors' processing: For nucleated cells, counts were estimated from reference gene primer amplification. The repertoire was sequenced with immunoSEQ multiplex PCR; TCRdb's copy has only in-frame clones and lacks some. Clone size and the V and J calls come from that table; the DNA yielded D and trimming. This sample yields approximately 300,000 clones, of which around 89% are seen a single time; around 0.88% belongs to the top ten. The sample comes from a study of blood T cell repertoires in COVID-19. Study in general: Samples of COVID-19 (acute and convalescent) were obtained from the United States, Italy and Spain. T cells, B-cell-depleted T cells, or PBMCs provided the cDNA or gDNA that served as material.

V gave up 3 bases and J gave up 0 bases, with 7 bases separating them. This CDR3 is 14 amino acids long. Germline V gene lookup returns CDR1 ENHRY and CDR2 SYGVKD. This TCR was sampled from a man between 25 and 39 years old with acute or convalescent COVID-19. The gene calls are TRBV10-3 and TRBJ2-3; possibly TRBD1 for D (6 bases). The sequenced sample consisted of peripheral blood. DNA of the CDR3: TGTGCCATCAGTGAACAGGGTAGCACAGATACGCAGTATTTT. It is translated as CAISEQGSTDTQYF.